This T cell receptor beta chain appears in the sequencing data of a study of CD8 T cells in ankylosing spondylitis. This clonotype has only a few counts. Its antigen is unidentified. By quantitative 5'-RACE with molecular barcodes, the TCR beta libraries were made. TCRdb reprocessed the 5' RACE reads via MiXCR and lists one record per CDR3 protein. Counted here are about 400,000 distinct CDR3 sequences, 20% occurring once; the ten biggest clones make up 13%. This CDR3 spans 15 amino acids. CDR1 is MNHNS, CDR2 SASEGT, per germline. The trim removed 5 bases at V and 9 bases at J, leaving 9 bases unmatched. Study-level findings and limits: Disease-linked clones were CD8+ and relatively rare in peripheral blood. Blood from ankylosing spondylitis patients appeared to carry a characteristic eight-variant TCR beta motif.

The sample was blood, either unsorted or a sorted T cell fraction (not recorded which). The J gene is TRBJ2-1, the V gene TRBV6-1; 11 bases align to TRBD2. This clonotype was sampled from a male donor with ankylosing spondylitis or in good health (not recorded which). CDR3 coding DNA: TGTGCCAGCAGTATAGCGGGGGGGCCGGGTAGTGAGCAGTTCTTC. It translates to CASSIAGGPGSEQFF.